This T cell receptor beta chain was captured by sequencing in a study of early T cells in non-severe SARS-CoV-2 infection (TCRdb year 2021). Study-wide context: Bulk RNA from unsorted whole blood was used for TCR sequencing, so alpha and beta chains could not be paired. Summary of the overall study and its limitations: VDJdb matching was skewed toward anti-spike CD8 responses and likely underestimated virus-specific expansions by missing private and CD4 specificities.

Points on this clonotype: The specificity of this receptor is unknown. No base quality values were provided; no much bigger clone lies one nucleotide off.

The method was 5' RACE. The sequencer was a NextSeq 500. To correct for sequencing error and PCR bias, the TCR library protocol tagged individual cDNA molecules with unique molecular identifiers. Sequencing covered both TCR alpha and beta chains, and within each sample the abundances of alpha and beta sequences were tightly co-correlated. Concerning the study's data processing: Decombinator V4 was used to annotate TCR sequences for V gene, J gene and CDR3. TCRs were defined as expanded if a significant change between any two time points was detected under a Poisson model with p below 0.0001. TCR abundances were normalised to the total number of TCRs sequenced per sample and expressed as counts per million. A search of VDJdb, accessed on 1 November 2021, was run for TCRs annotated to CMV, EBV and SARS-CoV-2, with TCRs annotated for multiple antigens excluded. The public reads were reprocessed in TCRdb via fastp at Q25 and MiXCR, keeping in-frame beta chains. Rows are unified per CDR3 protein, each entry keeping the most common DNA and genes. TCRdb's processing, not the authors' own work, is the source of the V and J calls. The sample records about 72,000 distinct CDR3 sequences, roughly a tenth of which are singletons. Of the sample, under 10% falls within the top ten clones.

Set within a cohort of healthcare workers in London, UK, this nested case-control study involved weekly PCR testing of nasopharyngeal swabs along with blood sampling. Healthcare workers were enrolled in the week of the UK lockdown, from 23 to 31 March 2020, and were followed every week for up to roughly 16 weeks. The source was whole blood, collected at baseline. The receptor was isolated from an adult who was a healthcare worker with PCR-confirmed SARS-CoV-2 infection or an uninfected control (not recorded which).

The DNA sequence reads TGTGCCAGTAGCCCCGGTGGGAGAGAGACCCAGTACTTC. This encodes CASSPGGRETQYF. The V and J genes are TRBV19 and TRBJ2-5; the D gene is possibly TRBD2, with 5 bases matching. The germline V gene encodes CDR1 LNHDA and CDR2 SQIVND (reference sequence). The CDR3 sequence holds 13 residues, the cysteine and phenylalanine included. The entry retains the CDR3 DNA only, 39 bases that are in frame from base 1. V was cut back by 6 bases and J by 4 bases, leaving a gap of 12 bases between them.